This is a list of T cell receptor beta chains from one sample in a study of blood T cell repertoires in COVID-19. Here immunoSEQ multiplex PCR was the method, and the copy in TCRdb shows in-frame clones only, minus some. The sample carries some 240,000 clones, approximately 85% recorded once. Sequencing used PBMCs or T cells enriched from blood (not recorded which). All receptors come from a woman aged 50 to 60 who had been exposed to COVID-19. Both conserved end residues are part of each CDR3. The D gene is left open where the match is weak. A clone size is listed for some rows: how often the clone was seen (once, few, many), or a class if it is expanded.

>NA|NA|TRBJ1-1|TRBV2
CASSERRGGDTEAFF
TGTGCCAGCAGTGAAAGGAGGGGTGGGGACACTGAAGCTTTCTTT
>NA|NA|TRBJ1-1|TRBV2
CASSLTQGTEAFF
TGTGCCAGCAGTCTTACACAGGGCACTGAAGCTTTCTTT
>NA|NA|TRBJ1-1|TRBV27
CASSPPTGSTEAFF
TGTGCCAGCAGTCCCCCCACGGGAAGCACTGAAGCTTTCTTT
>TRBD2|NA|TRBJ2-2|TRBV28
CASSPSGGTSGELFF
TGTGCCAGCAGCCCCAGCGGGGGGACTAGCGGGGAGCTGTTTTTT
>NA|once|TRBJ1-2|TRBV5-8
CASSSDRTSNYGYTF
TGTGCCAGCAGCTCCGACAGGACCTCTAACTATGGCTACACCTTC
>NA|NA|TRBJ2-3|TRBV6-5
CASSYRGSTDTQYF
TGTGCCAGCAGTTACAGGGGAAGCACAGATACGCAGTATTTT
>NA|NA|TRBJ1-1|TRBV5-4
CASSLERGREAEAFF
TGTGCCAGCAGCTTGGAGCGGGGGCGGGAGGCGGAAGCTTTCTTT
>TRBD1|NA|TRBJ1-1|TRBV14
CASSRTGGAGRTEAFF
TGTGCCAGCAGCCGGACAGGAGGCGCGGGACGCACTGAAGCTTTCTTT
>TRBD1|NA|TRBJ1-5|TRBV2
CASTEDRGNQPQHF
TGTGCCAGCACCGAGGACAGGGGGAATCAGCCCCAGCATTTT
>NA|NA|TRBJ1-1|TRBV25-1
CATSETQNTEAFF
TGTGCCACCTCCGAGACACAAAACACTGAAGCTTTCTTT
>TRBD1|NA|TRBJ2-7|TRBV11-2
CASSPGQLYEQYF
TGTGCCAGCAGCCCGGGACAGCTATACGAGCAGTACTTC
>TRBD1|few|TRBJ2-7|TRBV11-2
CASSLGDSYLYEQYF
TGTGCCAGCAGCTTAGGGGACAGTTATCTCTACGAGCAGTACTTC
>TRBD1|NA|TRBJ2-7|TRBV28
CASSPGQGIIRQYF
TGTGCCAGCAGTCCGGGACAGGGGATTATCCGACAGTACTTC
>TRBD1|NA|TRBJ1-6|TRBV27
CASSLGGRQGMRSPLHF
TGTGCCAGCAGTTTAGGCGGCCGACAGGGCATGCGGTCACCCCTCCACTTT
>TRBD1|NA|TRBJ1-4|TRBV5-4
CASKPGQGFTNEKLFF
TGTGCCAGCAAACCGGGACAGGGGTTTACTAATGAAAAACTGTTTTTT
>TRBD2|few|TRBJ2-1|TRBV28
CAASPSGVWGNEQFF
TGTGCCGCCTCCCCTAGCGGCGTTTGGGGGAATGAGCAGTTCTTC
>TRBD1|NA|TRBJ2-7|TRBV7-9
CASSLDRASYEQYF
TGTGCCAGCAGCCTCGACAGGGCATCCTACGAGCAGTACTTC
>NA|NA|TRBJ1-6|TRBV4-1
CASSQGQGLASPLHF
TGCGCCAGCAGCCAGGGCCAGGGCCTGGCTTCACCCCTCCACTTT
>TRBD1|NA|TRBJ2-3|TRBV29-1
CSVAPGQGANTQYF
TGCAGCGTGGCCCCGGGGCAGGGGGCAAATACGCAGTATTTT
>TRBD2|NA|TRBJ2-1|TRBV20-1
CSASTPSGDYNEQFF
TGCAGTGCTAGTACGCCTAGCGGGGACTACAATGAGCAGTTCTTC
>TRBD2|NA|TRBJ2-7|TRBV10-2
CASSEVGLAVHEQYF
TGCGCCAGCAGTGAGGTCGGACTAGCGGTACACGAGCAGTACTTC
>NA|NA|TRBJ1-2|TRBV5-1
CASSLGDPGHNYGYTF
TGCGCCAGCAGCTTGGGGGACCCGGGACATAACTATGGCTACACCTTC
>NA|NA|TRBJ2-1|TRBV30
CAWSSGVRNEQFF
TGTGCCTGGTCGTCAGGGGTTAGGAATGAGCAGTTCTTC
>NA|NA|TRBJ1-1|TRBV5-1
CASSLGFGDSNTEAFF
TGCGCCAGCAGCTTGGGGTTTGGGGACTCGAACACTGAAGCTTTCTTT
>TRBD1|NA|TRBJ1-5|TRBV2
CASSGEDRGQPQHF
TGTGCCAGCAGTGGGGAGGACAGGGGCCAGCCCCAGCATTTT
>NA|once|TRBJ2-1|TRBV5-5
CASSLLPDSSYNEQFF
TGTGCCAGCAGCTTGCTGCCGGACAGCTCCTACAATGAGCAGTTCTTC